This T cell receptor beta chain stems from a study of cytomegalovirus exposure and HLA in healthy donors. Study observations and caveats: What TCR beta sequences reportedly achieved was accurate prediction of HLA-A and HLA-B alleles in most subjects.

It was with 60 Vbeta and 13 Jbeta primers that the PCR ran. Clones were sequenced by immunoSEQ multiplex PCR, and TCRdb holds only the in-frame ones, with some missing. The sample records some 100,000 clones, more than 65% being singletons. This clone was detected a few times. Its antigen remains unknown. Material for sequencing was PBMCs. This TCR was sampled from a woman between 18 and 30 years old in good health and CMV-seropositive.

CDR3 DNA: TGCGCCAGCAGTGAGTCGCCAGGGCTCACTGAAGCTTTCTTT. It encodes CASSESPGLTEAFF. The rearrangement uses TRBV10-1 and TRBJ1-1; D possibly corresponds to TRBD1 (5 bases). CDR3 length equals 14 residues. In germline, CDR1 is WNHNN, CDR2 SYGVQD (reference sequence). The V end was cut by 0 bases, the J end by 4 bases, with 9 bases between.